This T cell receptor beta chain was identified during a study of identical twins. This clonotype was seen many times. TCRdb reprocessed the 5' RACE reads with MiXCR, giving one entry per CDR3 protein. The repertoire holds 1.5 million to 2 million distinct CDR3 sequences, with about 30% as singletons. Germline values: CDR1 ENHRY, CDR2 SYGVKD. Between the trimmed V and J ends, which lost 8 bases and 0 bases, there was a span of 13 bases. The CDR3 has 14 residues. The clonotype originates from a newborn girl in good health. Sequenced: cord blood. The rearrangement uses TRBV10-3 and TRBJ1-1, with D possibly matching TRBD1 (6 bases). The CDR3 nucleotides read TGTGCCATCGGGGGGACATTAATGAACACTGAAGCTTTCTTT. Amino acids: CAIGGTLMNTEAFF.